These 23 T cell receptor beta chains originate from one sample sequenced in a study of blood T cells in healthy people across ages. It was with a sample-barcoded 5' primer and a J-beta primer mix that a second PCR of about 6 to 12 cycles was run. TCRdb fed the 5' RACE reads into MiXCR, producing one record per CDR3 protein. This repertoire shows 1.5 million to 2 million distinct CDR3 sequences, approximately 32% found once; its top ten account for 11%. Source material: blood. The receptor source for this set is a woman aged 25 to 39 in good health.

The table lists this clonotype with a few counts. An end of the junction differs from the germline gene, which may be a read error. The CDR3 here is CASSSPGTVSSYNSPLHF. Here the CDR3 DNA reads TGTGCCAGCAGTTCACCCGGGACGGTGAGCTCCTATAATTCGCCCCTCCACTTT. The chain couples TRBV27 to TRBJ1-6, with TRBD1 as a possible D gene (5 bases). This CDR3 region has 18 residues. Germline CDR1 reads MNHEY; CDR2 reads SMNVEV (reference sequence).

This clonotype has a handful of counts. The chain couples TRBV20-1 to TRBJ2-5, with TRBD2 matching 7 bases. Germline V gives CDR1 DFQATT, CDR2 SNEGSKA (reference sequence). The CDR3 contains 12 residues. J was trimmed by 3 bases and V by 6 bases; bases with no gene match: 4. CDR3 protein: CSASTSEETQYF. The CDR3 DNA follows: TGCAGTGCGTCCACTAGCGAAGAGACCCAGTACTTC.

The gene calls are TRBV10-3 and TRBJ1-1; TRBD1 matches 7 bases. CDR1 is ENHRY and CDR2 is SYGVKD in the germline V gene. The ends lost 8 bases at V and 0 bases at J; junction bases unmatched: 12. The CDR3 is 16 amino acids. CDR3 protein: CAIRPGTGVMNTEAFF. The CDR3 region has the DNA TGTGCCATCCGCCCCGGCACAGGGGTTATGAACACTGAAGCTTTCTTT.

This clonotype was seen a few times. The DNA of the CDR3 is TGTGCCAGCGGTAGAAATTCCTACGAGCAGTACTTC. As protein: CASGRNSYEQYF. This sequence joins TRBV14 and TRBJ2-7; the D is unclear. This CDR3 has 12 residues. V was trimmed by 8 bases and J by 1 base, leaving 9 bases between them. The germline CDR1 and CDR2 sequences are SGHDN and FVKESK.

This clonotype appeared a few times. The chain is built from TRBV20-1 and TRBJ1-1; tentative D call: TRBD1 (6 bases). The CDR3 covers 17 residues. V was pared by 0 bases and J by 4 bases, with 21 bases between. Germline V gene lookup returns CDR1 DFQATT and CDR2 SNEGSKA (reference sequence). The CDR3 region has the DNA TGCAGTGCTAGAGATGAATATACGGGGGGGCAGCCCACTGAAGCTTTCTTT. Translating it yields CSARDEYTGGQPTEAFF.

This clonotype was found once. V is TRBV6-1 and J is TRBJ2-4, with unresolved D. CDR1 is MNHNS, CDR2 SASEGT, per germline. V was trimmed by 7 bases and J by 16 bases, leaving 23 bases between them. There are 13 residues in the CDR3. The CDR3 region is CASNSPTVYEHYF. CDR3 in DNA: TGTGCCAGCAACTCCCCGACGGTTTACGAGCACTACTTC.

The chain is built from TRBV30 and TRBJ1-1, with no clear D. The germline CDR1 and CDR2 sequences are GTSNPN and SVGIG (reference sequence). The CDR3 totals 12 residues. V lost 6 bases and J lost 1, with 9 bases in between. The CDR3 region has the DNA TGTGCCTGCTCGGACGGGAACACTGAAGCTTTCTTT. This codes for CACSDGNTEAFF. The entire variable domain, with the rest obtained from reference TRBV30 and TRBJ1-1, is as follows: SQTIHQWPATLVQPVGSPLSLECTVEGTSNPNLYWYRQAAGRGLQLLFYSVGIGQISSEVPQNLSASRPQDRQFILSSKKLLLSDSGFYLCACSDGNTEAFFGQGTRLTVV.

This clonotype was seen a few times. This chain connects TRBV20-1 to TRBJ2-1, with 13 bases lining up with TRBD2. The germline CDR1 and CDR2 sequences are DFQATT and SNEGSKA (reference sequence). The CDR3 is 19 residues long. The junction had 15 bases not matched to a gene; V was cut back by 6 bases and J by 1 base. Here the CDR3 reads CSASPAGLAGERSYNEQFF. Written as DNA, the CDR3 is TGCAGTGCCAGCCCCGCCGGACTAGCGGGGGAAAGGTCCTACAATGAGCAGTTCTTC.

The chain employs TRBV14 and TRBJ2-5; 8 bases agree with TRBD1. The CDR3 covers 16 residues. Trimming took 1 base from V and 7 from J; bases not matched to a gene: 11. Germline V lookup: CDR1 SGHDN, CDR2 FVKESK. The CDR3 reads CASSQVEKTGVWTQYF. The CDR3 DNA reads TGTGCCAGCAGCCAAGTTGAGAAGACAGGGGTCTGGACCCAGTACTTC.

The rearrangement joins TRBV4-1 to TRBJ2-1; 8 nucleotides agree with TRBD2. CDR3 length: 16 residues. V was clipped by 3 bases and J by 7 bases; unmatched bases: 11. Germline V gene data show CDR1 as MGHRA and CDR2 as YSYEKL. The CDR3 is CASSHPGTRAPNEQFF. Written as DNA, the CDR3 is TGCGCCAGCAGCCACCCCGGGACTAGAGCCCCAAATGAGCAGTTCTTC.

This clonotype was recorded a few times. This sequence joins TRBV2 and TRBJ2-1; tentative D call: TRBD2 (7 bases). Germline V gene data show CDR1 as SNHLY and CDR2 as FYNNEI. V lost 8 bases and J 8 bases, leaving 13 bases between the germline ends. There are 12 residues in the CDR3. The CDR3 here is CASWGGEDEQFF. In DNA form, the CDR3 reads TGTGCCAGCTGGGGGGGCGAAGATGAGCAGTTCTTC. Looking up the rest from reference TRBV2 and TRBJ2-1 gives the full variable domain: EPEVTQTPSHQVTQMGQEVILRCVPISNHLYFYWYRQILGQKVEFLVSFYNNEISEKSEIFDDQFSVERPDGSNFTLKIRSTKLEDSAMYFCASWGGEDEQFFGPGTRLTVL.

This chain connects TRBV11-1 to TRBJ2-5, with D possibly matching TRBD2 (6 bases). Germline-derived CDR1 and CDR2 are SGHAT and FQDESV (reference sequence). This CDR3 has 16 residues. V lost 3 bases to trimming and J lost 11 bases, with 25 bases between them. The CDR3 DNA reads TGTGCCAGCAGCTTTGCGACTAGTGGGAGCTACAATGAGCAGTACTTC. Translating gives CASSFATSGSYNEQYF.

The chain couples TRBV7-2 to TRBJ2-1; weak D call: TRBD1 (5 bases). The CDR3 runs to 14 residues. V lost 1 base, J lost 8 bases, and 12 bases lay in between. Germline lookup yields CDR1 SGHTA and CDR2 FQGNSA. CDR3: CASSLVAGMHEQFF. CDR3 sequence (DNA): TGTGCCAGCAGCTTAGTAGCAGGGATGCATGAGCAGTTCTTC.

J is TRBJ2-7 and V is TRBV28; TRBD1 aligns across 7 bases. The CDR3 is made up of 16 amino acids. Germline V lookup: CDR1 MDHEN, CDR2 SYDVKM. Losses at the gene ends were 4 bases for V and 0 bases for J; bases not matched to a gene: 9. CDR3 bases: TGTGCCAGCAGTTGGCTGGGGACAGAGATCTCCTACGAGCAGTACTTC. Translation: CASSWLGTEISYEQYF.

About this clonotype: A single base separates this from a much larger clone, so it may be a read error. J is TRBJ2-7 and V is TRBV7-9; D gene unclear. Germline-derived CDR1 and CDR2 are SEHNR and FQNEAQ (reference sequence). The CDR3 consists of 12 residues. The CDR3 DNA reads as TGTGCCGGCAGCTTAGGACCTACCGAGCAGTACTTC. This translates into CAGSLGPTEQYF. The full variable domain, completed using reference TRBV7-9 and TRBJ2-7, is DTGVSQNPRHKITKRGQNVTFRCDPISEHNRLYWYRQTLGQGPEFLTYFQNEAQLEKSRLLSDRFSAERPKGSFSTLEIQRTEQGDSAMYLCAGSLGPTEQYFGPGTRLTVT.

This clonotype was recorded a few times. This chain links TRBV5-1 with TRBJ1-4; D unclear. V shed 4 bases and J shed 3 bases, with 16 bases lying between them. The germline V gene has CDR1 SGHRS and CDR2 YFSETQ. CDR3 size: 16 residues. CDR3 sequence: CASSRTGTESNEKLFF. CDR3 bases: TGCGCCAGCAGCCGCACGGGCACAGAGTCTAATGAAAAACTGTTTTTT.

The chain employs TRBV2 and TRBJ2-7; no reliable D call. Germline loops: CDR1 SNHLY, CDR2 FYNNEI. V was trimmed by 7 bases and J by 3 bases, leaving 4 bases between them. This CDR3 has 10 amino acids. The CDR3 loop is CASTGYEQYF. CDR3 sequence (DNA): TGTGCCAGCACAGGCTACGAGCAGTACTTC.

CDR3 bases: TGTGCCAGCAGCTGGACAGGGAACGACGAGCAGTACTTC. Protein: CASSWTGNDEQYF. The chain links TRBV5-4 to TRBJ2-7; 8 bases are a match to TRBD1. Trimming removed 3 bases from V and 5 bases from J; junction bases left unmatched: 4. The CDR3 runs 13 residues. CDR1 SGHNT and CDR2 YYREEE come from the germline V gene (reference sequence).

The rearrangement uses TRBV11-2 and TRBJ2-7; 9 bases agree with TRBD1. Unmatched junction bases numbered 8, after V lost 6 bases and J lost 2 bases. The CDR3 has 15 amino acids. Germline lookup yields CDR1 SGHAT and CDR2 FQNNGV. CDR3 sequence: CASRNPGTGPYEQYF. CDR3 DNA: TGTGCCAGCAGGAACCCCGGGACAGGGCCCTACGAGCAGTACTTC.

The V gene is TRBV7-2, the J gene TRBJ2-7; D may be TRBD2 (6 bases). The CDR3 length is 17 residues. V lost 0 bases, J lost 3 bases, and 18 bases lay in between. Germline V gives CDR1 SGHTA, CDR2 FQGNSA. The CDR3 DNA sequence: TGTGCCAGCAGCTTAGCGGAGACTAGAGGAACTTTCTACGAGCAGTACTTC. It encodes CASSLAETRGTFYEQYF.

This chain connects TRBV2 to TRBJ1-5; maybe TRBD1 (6 bases). The germline V gene has CDR1 SNHLY and CDR2 FYNNEI. The CDR3 contains 14 residues. The germline V and J ends were trimmed by 6 bases and 2 bases, with 11 bases remaining between them. CDR3 bases: TGTGCCAGCAGCGGACAGAGGGGCAATCAGCCCCAGCATTTT. Amino acid sequence: CASSGQRGNQPQHF.

As for this clonotype: Since a much larger clone is just one base distant, this may be a read error. V and J are TRBV4-2 and TRBJ2-7; TRBD2 might be the D (6 bases). This CDR3 has 15 residues. Germline CDR1 and CDR2: LGHNA and YNFKEQ. CDR3 in DNA: TGTGCCAGCGGCCAAGCCCCTACGGGAGCAAAAGAGCAGTACTTC. It encodes CASGQAPTGAKEQYF.

V is TRBV4-1 and J is TRBJ1-5, with D unclear. Germline V gene lookup returns CDR1 MGHRA and CDR2 YSYEKL. The CDR3 sequence is 17 residues long. V was trimmed by 1 base and J by 0 bases, leaving 13 bases between them. Here the CDR3 reads CASSQGKIGLSNQPQHF. The CDR3 DNA reads as TGCGCCAGCAGCCAAGGAAAGATCGGACTTAGCAATCAGCCCCAGCATTTT.